This entry features one T cell receptor (beta chain) sequence. This sample stems from a study of technical replicates of blood from several donors. Some clones are missing from TCRdb's copy, which holds only in-frame ones; the method was immunoSEQ multiplex PCR. Of about 60,000 clones in the sample, about 89% were seen once. This clonotype was sampled from a human donor in good health. Some clones in this sample may be carry-over from other donors' samples. Material for sequencing was PBMCs.

CDR3 protein: CASSLDGGRAEEQYF. Here the CDR3 DNA reads TGTGCCAGCAGCTTGGACGGCGGGAGGGCCGAAGAGCAGTACTTC. V usage is TRBV5-4 and J usage is TRBJ2-7, with 9 nucleotides matching TRBD2. Germline V gene sequence: CDR1 SGHNT, CDR2 YYREEE (reference sequence). Trimming took 0 bases from V and 7 from J; bases not matched to a gene: 8. CDR3 length: 15 residues. Complete variable domain (other parts from reference TRBV5-4 and TRBJ2-7): ETGVTQSPTHLIKTRGQQVTLRCSSQSGHNTVSWYQQALGQGPQFIFQYYREEENGRGNFPPRFSGLQFPNYSSELNVNALELDDSALYLCASSLDGGRAEEQYFGPGTRLTVT.